Listed below are T cell receptor beta chains from one sample, sequenced in a study of T-cell reconstitution after alpha-beta-depleted transplantation in children. From the PCR reads, TCRdb called clonotypes with MiXCR, one entry per CDR3 protein. Here the sample spans some 200,000 distinct CDR3 sequences, roughly 6.5% being singletons. The starting material was PBMCs, obtained before TCRalphabeta/CD19-depleted stem cell transplant. The receptors here all came from a girl less than two years old with combined immunodeficiency, due to receive a stem cell transplant. The CDR3 runs from the conserved cysteine through the conserved F or W. Each record gives: clone size, J gene, V gene, CDR3 length, D gene, CDR3 DNA, CDR3 protein. The D gene is left open where the match is weak. Clone size, where shown, is once, few, many, or a class for clones that have expanded.

size: many
J: TRBJ2-7
V: TRBV4-3
length: 15
D: NA
DNA: TGCGCCAGCAGCCAAGACAGATACTCCGACTACGAGCAGTACTTC
CDR3: CASSQDRYSDYEQYF

size: many
J: TRBJ1-2
V: TRBV7-6
length: 14
D: TRBD1
DNA: TGTGCCAGCAGCTTACCCCAGGGGGAAGTTGGCTACACCTTC
CDR3: CASSLPQGEVGYTF

size: NA
J: TRBJ1-2
V: TRBV19
length: 15
D: NA
DNA: TGTGCCAGTAGTATATCGGCAGGGGTGGACTATGGCTACACCTTC
CDR3: CASSISAGVDYGYTF

size: NA
J: TRBJ1-1
V: TRBV7-2
length: 14
D: NA
DNA: TGTGCCAGCAGCCGGTATGGCAGGAACACTGAAGCTTTCTTT
CDR3: CASSRYGRNTEAFF

size: many
J: TRBJ2-7
V: TRBV27
length: 14
D: NA
DNA: TGTGCCAGCAGTTTCCAGGGACAACTCTACGAGCAGTACTTC
CDR3: CASSFQGQLYEQYF

size: many
J: TRBJ2-2
V: TRBV11-2
length: 12
D: NA
DNA: TGTGCCAGCCCGGGTGAAAGCGGGGAGCTGTTTTTT
CDR3: CASPGESGELFF

size: many
J: TRBJ1-1
V: TRBV7-2
length: 14
D: NA
DNA: TGTGCCAGCAGCCGTCGCGACAGGAACACTGAAGCTTTCTTT
CDR3: CASSRRDRNTEAFF

size: few
J: TRBJ2-1
V: TRBV15
length: 14
D: NA
DNA: TGTGCCACCAGCAGACCGGGACCGACGGAACGGCAGTTCTTC
CDR3: CATSRPGPTERQFF

size: many
J: TRBJ2-1
V: TRBV20-1
length: 12
D: NA
DNA: TGCGGGTGGCGAAGCTCCTACAATGAGCAGTTCTTC
CDR3: CGWRSSYNEQFF

size: few
J: TRBJ2-7
V: TRBV7-6
length: 14
D: NA
DNA: TGTGCCAGCGGGGGCGTGATTGGGGGGGACGAGCAGTACTTC
CDR3: CASGGVIGGDEQYF

size: many
J: TRBJ2-1
V: TRBV9
length: 11
D: NA
DNA: TGTGCCAGCAGCAGCAGGGGTGAGCAGTTCTTC
CDR3: CASSSRGEQFF

size: many
J: TRBJ2-7
V: TRBV29-1
length: 11
D: NA
DNA: TGCAGCGTTGGTTCCCGCTACGAGCAGTACTTC
CDR3: CSVGSRYEQYF

size: many
J: TRBJ1-1
V: TRBV5-1
length: 13
D: NA
DNA: TGCGCCAGCAGAGAGGGGGGGAACACTGAAGCTTTCTTT
CDR3: CASREGGNTEAFF

size: many
J: TRBJ2-7
V: TRBV7-9
length: 15
D: NA
DNA: TGTGCCAGCAGCTTAGTACTGGGCCCCTCCTACGAGCAGTACTTC
CDR3: CASSLVLGPSYEQYF

size: NA
J: TRBJ2-7
V: TRBV7-9
length: 15
D: TRBD2
DNA: TGTGCCAGCAGCTTTTCGCGGGGGGCCACTTACGAGCAGTACTTC
CDR3: CASSFSRGATYEQYF

size: many
J: TRBJ2-1
V: TRBV20-1
length: 15
D: TRBD2
DNA: TGCAGTGCTAGACCTACGCGGGAGGCCTACAATGAGCAGTTCTTC
CDR3: CSARPTREAYNEQFF

size: many
J: TRBJ2-3
V: TRBV5-1
length: 16
D: TRBD2
DNA: TGCGCCAGCAGCTCCCTCTCGGGGGGGCAGGCAGATACGCAGTATTTT
CDR3: CASSSLSGGQADTQYF

size: many
J: TRBJ2-2
V: TRBV12-3/TRBV12-4
length: 15
D: NA
DNA: TGTGCCAGCAGTCCTGGAGAATTGAACACCGGGGAGCTGTTTTTT
CDR3: CASSPGELNTGELFF

size: many
J: TRBJ2-7
V: TRBV29-1
length: 17
D: NA
DNA: TGCAGCGTTGCAGGATTATCCCTCGGGACATCTTCCTACGAGCAGTACTTC
CDR3: CSVAGLSLGTSSYEQYF

size: many
J: TRBJ2-7
V: TRBV7-9
length: 14
D: NA
DNA: TGTGCCAGCAGCAAGATAACAGGGTTGGGGGAGCAGTACTTC
CDR3: CASSKITGLGEQYF

size: many
J: TRBJ2-1
V: TRBV20-1
length: 13
D: NA
DNA: TGCAGTGCTGAACTTCGACCCTACAATGAGCAGTTCTTC
CDR3: CSAELRPYNEQFF

size: many
J: TRBJ2-3
V: TRBV5-1
length: 13
D: NA
DNA: TGCGCCAGCAGCACCCAGGGCACAGATACGCAGTATTTT
CDR3: CASSTQGTDTQYF

size: many
J: TRBJ2-7
V: TRBV4-2
length: 13
D: NA
DNA: TGTGCCAGCAGCCAAGATCGCGACTACGAGCAGTACTTC
CDR3: CASSQDRDYEQYF

size: many
J: TRBJ2-6
V: TRBV28
length: 17
D: TRBD1
DNA: TGTGCCAGCAGTTTTTTCGACAGGGGGGCTGGGGCCAACGTCCTGACTTTC
CDR3: CASSFFDRGAGANVLTF

size: many
J: TRBJ2-7
V: TRBV9
length: 15
D: NA
DNA: TGTGCCAGCAGTGCAACCGGGACTTCGAACTACGAGCAGTACTTC
CDR3: CASSATGTSNYEQYF

size: NA
J: TRBJ2-7
V: TRBV11-2
length: 14
D: NA
DNA: TGTGCCAGCAGCTTAGTGCGGACCCTTTACGAGCAGTACTTC
CDR3: CASSLVRTLYEQYF

size: NA
J: TRBJ2-7
V: TRBV6-2/TRBV6-3
length: 15
D: TRBD1
DNA: TGTGCCAGCAGAAACAACAGGGGGCAGTGGAGCGAGCAGTACTTC
CDR3: CASRNNRGQWSEQYF

size: many
J: TRBJ1-1
V: TRBV4-1
length: 14
D: NA
DNA: TGCGCCAGCAGCCAAGATCCTGGGAGTGATACCGCTTTCTTT
CDR3: CASSQDPGSDTAFF

size: many
J: TRBJ2-1
V: TRBV29-1
length: 11
D: NA
DNA: TGCAGCGTAGTTCACTACAATGAGCAGTTCTTC
CDR3: CSVVHYNEQFF